Following are 2 T cell receptor beta chains from one sample sequenced in a study of blood T cells in healthy people across ages. The second PCR ran about 6 to 12 cycles with a sample-barcoded 5' primer and J-beta primers. TCRdb re-derived calls from the 5' RACE reads in MiXCR, one entry per CDR3 protein. The sample contains approximately 820,000 distinct CDR3 sequences, around 43% of which appear only once. Sequenced sample: blood. The receptor set was obtained from a man aged 60-69 years in good health.

This clonotype was seen more than once but under ten times. This rearrangement joins TRBV27 to TRBJ2-5; 8 nucleotides align to TRBD1. The CDR3 totals 16 residues. The germline gives CDR1 MNHEY, CDR2 SMNVEV (reference sequence). J lost 4 bases, V lost 3 bases, and 10 bases had no gene match. The CDR3 region has the DNA TGTGCCAGCAGTTTTGGGGCAGGGGGCGCGTCAGAGACCCAGTACTTC. Protein sequence: CASSFGAGGASETQYF.

A few counts support this clonotype. The chain joins TRBV12-5 to TRBJ2-2; D uncertain. Trimming left V 0 bases short and J 4 bases short, with 9 bases between. The germline CDR1 and CDR2 sequences are LGHNT and FRNRAP. The CDR3 has 15 amino acids. For the CDR3, the DNA is TGTGCTAGTGGTTTGGTAGCTGAAGGCACCGGGGAGCTGTTTTTT. This encodes CASGLVAEGTGELFF. Supplemented by reference TRBV12-5 and TRBJ2-2, the full variable domain reads DARVTQTPRHKVTEMGQEVTMRCQPILGHNTVFWYRQTMMQGLELLAYFRNRAPLDDSGMPKDRFSAEMPDATLATLKIQPSEPRDSAVYFCASGLVAEGTGELFFGEGSRLTVL.